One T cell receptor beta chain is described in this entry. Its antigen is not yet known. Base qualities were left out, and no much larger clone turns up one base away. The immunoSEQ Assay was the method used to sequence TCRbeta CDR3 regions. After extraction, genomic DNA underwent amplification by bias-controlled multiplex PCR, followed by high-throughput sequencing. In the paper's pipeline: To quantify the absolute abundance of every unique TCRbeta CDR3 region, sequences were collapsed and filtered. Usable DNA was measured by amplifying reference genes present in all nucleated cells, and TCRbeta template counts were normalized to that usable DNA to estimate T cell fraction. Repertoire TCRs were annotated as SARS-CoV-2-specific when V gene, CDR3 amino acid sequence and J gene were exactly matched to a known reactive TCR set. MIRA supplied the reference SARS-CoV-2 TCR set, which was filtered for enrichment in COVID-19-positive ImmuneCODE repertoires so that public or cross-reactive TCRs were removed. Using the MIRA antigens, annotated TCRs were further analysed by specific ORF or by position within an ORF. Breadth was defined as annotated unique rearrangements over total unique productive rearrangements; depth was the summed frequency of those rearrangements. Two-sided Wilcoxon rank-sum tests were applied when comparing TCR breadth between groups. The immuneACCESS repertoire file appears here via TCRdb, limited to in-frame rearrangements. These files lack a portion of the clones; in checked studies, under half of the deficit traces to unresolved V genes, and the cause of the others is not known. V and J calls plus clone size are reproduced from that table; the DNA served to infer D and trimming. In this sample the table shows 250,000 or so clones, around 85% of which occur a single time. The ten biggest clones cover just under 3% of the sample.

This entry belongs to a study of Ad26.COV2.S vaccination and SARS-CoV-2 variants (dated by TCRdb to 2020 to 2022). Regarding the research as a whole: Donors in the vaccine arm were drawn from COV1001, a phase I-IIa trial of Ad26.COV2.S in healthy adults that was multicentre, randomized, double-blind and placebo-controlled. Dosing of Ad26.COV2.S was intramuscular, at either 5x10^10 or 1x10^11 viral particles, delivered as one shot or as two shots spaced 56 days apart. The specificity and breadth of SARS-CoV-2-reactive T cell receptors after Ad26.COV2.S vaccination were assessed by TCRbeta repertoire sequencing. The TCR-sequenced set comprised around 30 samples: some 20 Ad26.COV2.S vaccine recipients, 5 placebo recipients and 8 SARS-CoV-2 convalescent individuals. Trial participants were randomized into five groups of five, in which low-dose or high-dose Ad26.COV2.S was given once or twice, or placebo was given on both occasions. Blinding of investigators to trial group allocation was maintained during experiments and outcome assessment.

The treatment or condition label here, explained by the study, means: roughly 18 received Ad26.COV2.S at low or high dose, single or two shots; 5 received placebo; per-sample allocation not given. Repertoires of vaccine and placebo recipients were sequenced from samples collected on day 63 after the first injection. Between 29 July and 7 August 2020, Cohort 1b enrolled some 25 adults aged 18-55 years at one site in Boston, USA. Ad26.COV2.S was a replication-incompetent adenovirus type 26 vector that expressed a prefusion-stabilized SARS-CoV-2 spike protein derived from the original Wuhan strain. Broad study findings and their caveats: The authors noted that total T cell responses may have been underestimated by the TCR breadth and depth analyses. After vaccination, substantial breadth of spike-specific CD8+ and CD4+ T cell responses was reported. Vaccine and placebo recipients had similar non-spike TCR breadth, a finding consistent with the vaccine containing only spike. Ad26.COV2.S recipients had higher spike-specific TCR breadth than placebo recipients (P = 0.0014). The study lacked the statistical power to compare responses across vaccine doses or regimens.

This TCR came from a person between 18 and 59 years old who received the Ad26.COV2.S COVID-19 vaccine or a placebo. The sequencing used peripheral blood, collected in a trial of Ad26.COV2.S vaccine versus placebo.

The CDR3 amino acid sequence is: CASSLAGGPEEQYV. The bases read TGTGCCAGCAGCTTAGCGGGAGGGCCGGAGGAGCAGTACGTC. The V and J genes are TRBV11-1 and TRBJ2-7; the junction holds 7 bases that match TRBD2. Including the terminal cysteine and valine, the CDR3 comprises 14 residues. Just the 42-base CDR3 DNA is kept, in frame starting at base 1. The CDR1 and CDR2 encoded by the germline V gene (reference sequence) are SGHAT and FQDESV. V is cut back by 0 bases and J by 7 bases, with 6 bases in the junction unmatched.